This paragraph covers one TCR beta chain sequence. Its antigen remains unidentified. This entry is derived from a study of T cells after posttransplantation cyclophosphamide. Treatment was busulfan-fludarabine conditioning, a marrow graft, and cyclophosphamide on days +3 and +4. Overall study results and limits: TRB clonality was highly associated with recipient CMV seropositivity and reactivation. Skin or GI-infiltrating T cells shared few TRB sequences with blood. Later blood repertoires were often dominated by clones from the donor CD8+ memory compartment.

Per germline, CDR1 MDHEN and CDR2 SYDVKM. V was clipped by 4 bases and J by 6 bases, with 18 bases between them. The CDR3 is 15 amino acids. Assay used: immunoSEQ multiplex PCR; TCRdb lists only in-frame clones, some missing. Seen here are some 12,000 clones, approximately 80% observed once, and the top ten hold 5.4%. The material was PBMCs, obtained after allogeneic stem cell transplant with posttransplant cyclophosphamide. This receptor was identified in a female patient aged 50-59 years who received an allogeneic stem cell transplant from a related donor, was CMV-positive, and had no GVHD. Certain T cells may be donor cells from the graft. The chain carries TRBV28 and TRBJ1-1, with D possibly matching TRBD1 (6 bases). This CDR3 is CASSYRLGGYAEAFF. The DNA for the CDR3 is TGTGCCAGCAGTTACCGATTAGGGGGTTATGCTGAAGCTTTCTTT.